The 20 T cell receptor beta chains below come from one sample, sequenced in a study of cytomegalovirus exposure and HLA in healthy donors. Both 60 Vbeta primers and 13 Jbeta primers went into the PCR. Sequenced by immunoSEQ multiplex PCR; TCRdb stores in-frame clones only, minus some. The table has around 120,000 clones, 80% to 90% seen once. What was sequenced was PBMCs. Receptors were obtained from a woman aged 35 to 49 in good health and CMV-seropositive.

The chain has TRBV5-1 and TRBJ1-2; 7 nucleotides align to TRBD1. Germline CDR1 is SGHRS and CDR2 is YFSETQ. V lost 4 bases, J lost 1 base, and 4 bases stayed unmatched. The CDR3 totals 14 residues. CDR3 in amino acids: CASSRDSLNYGYTF. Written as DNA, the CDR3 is TGCGCCAGCAGCCGGGACAGCCTTAACTATGGCTACACCTTC. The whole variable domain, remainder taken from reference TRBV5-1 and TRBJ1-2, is KAGVTQTPRYLIKTRGQQVTLSCSPISGHRSVSWYQQTPGQGLQFLFEYFSETQRNKGNFPGRFSGRQFSNSRSEMNVSTLELGDSALYLCASSRDSLNYGYTFGSGTRLTVV.

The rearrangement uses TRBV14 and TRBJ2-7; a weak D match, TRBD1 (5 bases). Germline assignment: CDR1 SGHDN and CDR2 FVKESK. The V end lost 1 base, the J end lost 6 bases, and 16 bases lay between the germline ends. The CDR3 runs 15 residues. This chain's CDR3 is CASSQVKVRTGEQYF. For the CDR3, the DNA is TGTGCCAGCAGCCAAGTAAAGGTGCGAACAGGCGAGCAGTACTTC.

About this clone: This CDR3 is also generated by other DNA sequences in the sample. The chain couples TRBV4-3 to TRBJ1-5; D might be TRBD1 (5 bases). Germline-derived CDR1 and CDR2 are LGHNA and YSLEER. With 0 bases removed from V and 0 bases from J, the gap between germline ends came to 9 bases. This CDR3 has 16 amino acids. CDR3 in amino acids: CASSQDAGPSNQPQHF. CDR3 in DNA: TGCGCCAGCAGCCAAGATGCAGGGCCTAGCAATCAGCCCCAGCATTTT.

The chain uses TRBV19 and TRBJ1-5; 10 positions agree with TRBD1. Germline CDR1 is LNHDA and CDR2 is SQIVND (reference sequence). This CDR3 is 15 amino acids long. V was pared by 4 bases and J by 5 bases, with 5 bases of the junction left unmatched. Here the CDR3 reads CASSNPGQGYQPQHF. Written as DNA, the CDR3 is TGTGCCAGTAGTAATCCGGGACAGGGGTATCAGCCCCAGCATTTT.

DNA of the CDR3: TGTGCCAGCAGCGCGAACAGGGGGCCGCACAATGAGCAGTTCTTC. Translated: CASSANRGPHNEQFF. This chain connects TRBV7-3 to TRBJ2-1; 9 nucleotides line up with TRBD1. This CDR3 is built from 15 residues. Germline loops: CDR1 SGHTA, CDR2 FQGTGA. Germline trimming cut 5 bases from V and 5 bases from J; bases unmatched to any gene: 7.

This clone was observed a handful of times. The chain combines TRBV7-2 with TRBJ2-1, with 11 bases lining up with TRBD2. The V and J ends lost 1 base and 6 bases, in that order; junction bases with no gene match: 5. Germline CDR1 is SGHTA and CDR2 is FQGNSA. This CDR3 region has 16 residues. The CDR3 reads CASSLESTSGSNEQFF. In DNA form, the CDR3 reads TGTGCCAGCAGCTTAGAGAGCACTAGCGGGAGCAATGAGCAGTTCTTC.

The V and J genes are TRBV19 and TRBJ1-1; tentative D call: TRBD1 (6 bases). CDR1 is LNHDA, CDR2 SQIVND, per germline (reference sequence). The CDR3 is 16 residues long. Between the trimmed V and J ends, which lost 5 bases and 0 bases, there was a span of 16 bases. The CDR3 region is CASSREGGVMNTEAFF. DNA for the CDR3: TGTGCCAGTAGTCGCGAAGGGGGGGTAATGAACACTGAAGCTTTCTTT.

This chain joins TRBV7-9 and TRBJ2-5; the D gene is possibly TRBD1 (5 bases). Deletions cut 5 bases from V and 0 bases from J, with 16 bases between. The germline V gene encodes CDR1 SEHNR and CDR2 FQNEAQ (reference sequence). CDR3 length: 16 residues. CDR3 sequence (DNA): TGTGCCAGCAGCACCACAGGTCCCGTGTACCAAGAGACCCAGTACTTC. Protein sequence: CASSTTGPVYQETQYF.

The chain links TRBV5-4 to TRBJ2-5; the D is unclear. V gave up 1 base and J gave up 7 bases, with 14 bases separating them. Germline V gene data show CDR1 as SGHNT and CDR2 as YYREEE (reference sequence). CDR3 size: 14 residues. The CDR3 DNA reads TGTGCCAGCAGCTTGCCGCCTCCCGGTGGGACCCAGTACTTC. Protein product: CASSLPPPGGTQYF. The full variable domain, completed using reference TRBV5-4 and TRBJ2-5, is ETGVTQSPTHLIKTRGQQVTLRCSSQSGHNTVSWYQQALGQGPQFIFQYYREEENGRGNFPPRFSGLQFPNYSSELNVNALELDDSALYLCASSLPPPGGTQYFGPGTRLLVL.

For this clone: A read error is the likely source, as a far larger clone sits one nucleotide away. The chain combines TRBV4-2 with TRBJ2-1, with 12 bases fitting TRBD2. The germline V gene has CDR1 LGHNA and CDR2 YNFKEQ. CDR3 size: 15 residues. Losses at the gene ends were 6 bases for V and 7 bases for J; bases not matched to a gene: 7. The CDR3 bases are TGTGCCAGCAGACGACTAGCGGGAGTCTTGAATGAGCAGTTCTTC. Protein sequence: CASRRLAGVLNEQFF.

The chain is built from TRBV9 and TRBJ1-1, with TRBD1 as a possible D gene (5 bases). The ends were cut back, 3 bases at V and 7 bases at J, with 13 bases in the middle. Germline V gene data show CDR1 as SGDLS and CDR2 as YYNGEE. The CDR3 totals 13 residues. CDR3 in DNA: TGTGCCAGCAGCGGCCCGGCGGGGGATGAAGCTTTCTTT. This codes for CASSGPAGDEAFF.

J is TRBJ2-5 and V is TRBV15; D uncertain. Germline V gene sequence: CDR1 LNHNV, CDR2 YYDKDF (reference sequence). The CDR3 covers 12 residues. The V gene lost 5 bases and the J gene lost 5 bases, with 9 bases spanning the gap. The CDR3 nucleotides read TGTGCCACCAGCGAGACATTCGAGACCCAGTACTTC. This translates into CATSETFETQYF.

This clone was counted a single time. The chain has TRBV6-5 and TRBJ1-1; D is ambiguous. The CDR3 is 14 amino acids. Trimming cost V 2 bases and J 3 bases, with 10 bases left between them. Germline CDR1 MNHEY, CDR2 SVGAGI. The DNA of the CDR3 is TGTGCCAGCAGTTACAGATCGGGAGACACTGAAGCTTTCTTT. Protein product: CASSYRSGDTEAFF.

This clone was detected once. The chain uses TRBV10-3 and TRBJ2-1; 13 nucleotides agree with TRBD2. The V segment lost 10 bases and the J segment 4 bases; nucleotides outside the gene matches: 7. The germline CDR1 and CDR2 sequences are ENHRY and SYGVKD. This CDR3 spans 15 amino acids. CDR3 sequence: CATSLAGGPYNEQFF. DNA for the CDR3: TGTGCCACCTCACTAGCGGGAGGGCCGTACAATGAGCAGTTCTTC.

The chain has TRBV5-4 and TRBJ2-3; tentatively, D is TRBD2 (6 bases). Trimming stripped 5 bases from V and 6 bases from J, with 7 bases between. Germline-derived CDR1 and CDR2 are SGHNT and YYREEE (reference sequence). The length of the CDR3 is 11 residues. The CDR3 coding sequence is TGTGCCAGCAGGAGCGGGGATACGCAGTATTTT. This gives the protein CASRSGDTQYF.

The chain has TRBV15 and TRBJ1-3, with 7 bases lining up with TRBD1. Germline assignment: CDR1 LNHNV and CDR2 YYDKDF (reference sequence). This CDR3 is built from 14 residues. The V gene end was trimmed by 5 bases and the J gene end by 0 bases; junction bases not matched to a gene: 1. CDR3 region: CATSAGGSGNTIYF. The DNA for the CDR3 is TGTGCCACCAGCGCAGGGGGCTCTGGAAACACCATATATTTT. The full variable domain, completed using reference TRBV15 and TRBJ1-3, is DAMVIQNPRYQVTQFGKPVTLSCSQTLNHNVMYWYQQKSSQAPKLLFHYYDKDFNNEADTPDNFQSRRPNTSFCFLDIRSPGLGDTAMYLCATSAGGSGNTIYFGEGSWLTVV.

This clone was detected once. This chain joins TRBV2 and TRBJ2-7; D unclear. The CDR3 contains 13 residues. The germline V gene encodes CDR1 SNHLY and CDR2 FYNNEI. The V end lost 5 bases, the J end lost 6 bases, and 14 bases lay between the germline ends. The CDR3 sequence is CASSFSSTTEQYF. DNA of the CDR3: TGTGCCAGCAGTTTCTCTTCTACTACCGAGCAGTACTTC.

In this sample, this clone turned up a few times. The CDR3 nucleotides read TGCGCCAGCAGTGAGGGTTCAGGCTCCTACGAGCAGTACTTC. It translates to CASSEGSGSYEQYF. The chain has TRBV4-1 and TRBJ2-7, with D tentatively TRBD2 (5 bases). The CDR3 has 14 residues. V was cut by 6 bases and J by 0 bases, with 12 bases left in between. Germline lookup yields CDR1 MGHRA and CDR2 YSYEKL.

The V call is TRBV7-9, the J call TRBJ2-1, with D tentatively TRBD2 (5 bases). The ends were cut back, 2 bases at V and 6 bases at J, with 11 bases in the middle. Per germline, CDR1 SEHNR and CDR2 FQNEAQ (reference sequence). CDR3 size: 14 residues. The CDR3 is CASSLSLEGNEQFF. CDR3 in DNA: TGTGCCAGCAGCTTATCACTTGAGGGCAATGAGCAGTTCTTC.

In DNA, the CDR3 is TGTGCCAGCAGTTGGACTAGCGGGAGGGCGGGCACCGGGGAGCTGTTTTTT. The encoded protein is CASSWTSGRAGTGELFF. The rearrangement uses TRBV28 and TRBJ2-2, with 15 bases lining up with TRBD2. Trimming cost V 4 bases and J 4 bases; bases outside gene matches: 4. There are 17 residues in the CDR3. Germline-derived CDR1 and CDR2 are MDHEN and SYDVKM. The full variable domain, its missing parts supplied by reference TRBV28 and TRBJ2-2, is DVKVTQSSRYLVKRTGEKVFLECVQDMDHENMFWYRQDPGLGLRLIYFSYDVKMKEKGDIPEGYSVSREKKERFSLILESASTNQTSMYLCASSWTSGRAGTGELFFGEGSRLTVL.